The source of this TCR beta chain is a study of T cells in Graves' hyperthyroidism and ophthalmopathy. This clonotype was seen ten or more times. RNA transcripts provided the source from which TCR beta CDR3 regions were amplified. An initial round of RT-PCR targeting the TCR CDR3 relied on the HTBI primer set. Each CDR3 protein gets one entry after TCRdb re-called the multiplex PCR reads with MiXCR. The sample holds 640,000 or so distinct CDR3 sequences, 14% to 15% seen once. Trimming stripped 3 bases from V and 4 bases from J, with 15 bases between. Germline CDR1 SNHLY, CDR2 FYNNEI. This CDR3 has 15 amino acids.

The chain carries TRBV2 and TRBJ2-5; D is unclear. This TCR was sampled from a woman aged 40 to 50 with Graves' ophthalmopathy. Sequences were obtained from blood. The CDR3 loop reads CASSDLNFGVETQYF. CDR3 sequence (DNA): TGTGCCAGCAGTGACCTGAACTTTGGGGTAGAGACCCAGTACTTC. Full variable domain (remainder filled in from reference TRBV2 and TRBJ2-5): EPEVTQTPSHQVTQMGQEVILRCVPISNHLYFYWYRQILGQKVEFLVSFYNNEISEKSEIFDDQFSVERPDGSNFTLKIRSTKLEDSAMYFCASSDLNFGVETQYFGPGTRLLVL.